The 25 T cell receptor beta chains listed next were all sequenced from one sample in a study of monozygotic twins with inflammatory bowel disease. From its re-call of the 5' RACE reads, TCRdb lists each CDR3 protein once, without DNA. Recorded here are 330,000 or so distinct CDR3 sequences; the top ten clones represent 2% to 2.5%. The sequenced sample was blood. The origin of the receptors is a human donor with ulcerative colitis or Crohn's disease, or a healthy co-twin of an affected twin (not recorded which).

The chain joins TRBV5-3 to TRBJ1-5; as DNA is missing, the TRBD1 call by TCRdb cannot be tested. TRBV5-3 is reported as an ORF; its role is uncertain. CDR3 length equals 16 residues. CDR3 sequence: CARSSKPGQVYQPQHF.

CDR3 amino acids: CASSSSGEVVTQYF. The chain joins TRBV7-3 to TRBJ2-5; the D call from TCRdb, TRBD2, cannot be confirmed without DNA. This CDR3 spans 14 amino acids. CDR1 is SGHTA and CDR2 is FQGTGA in the germline V gene.

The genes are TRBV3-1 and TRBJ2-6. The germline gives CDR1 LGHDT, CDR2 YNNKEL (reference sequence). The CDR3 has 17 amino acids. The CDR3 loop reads CASSQAPTDPGANVLTF. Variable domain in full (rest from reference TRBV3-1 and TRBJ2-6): DTAVSQTPKYLVTQMGNDKSIKCEQNLGHDTMYWYKQDSKKFLKIMFSYNNKELIINETVPNRFSPKSPDKAHLNLHINSLELGDSAVYFCASSQAPTDPGANVLTFGAGSRLTVL.

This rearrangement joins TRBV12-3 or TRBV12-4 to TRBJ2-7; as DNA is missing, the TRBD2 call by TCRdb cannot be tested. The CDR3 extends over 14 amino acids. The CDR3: CASSPGTPIYEQYF.

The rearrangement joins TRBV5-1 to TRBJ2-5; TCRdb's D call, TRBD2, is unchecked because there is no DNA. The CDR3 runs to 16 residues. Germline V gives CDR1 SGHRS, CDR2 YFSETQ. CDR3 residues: CASSLAPAGGLETQYF. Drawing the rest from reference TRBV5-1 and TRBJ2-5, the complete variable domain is KAGVTQTPRYLIKTRGQQVTLSCSPISGHRSVSWYQQTPGQGLQFLFEYFSETQRNKGNFPGRFSGRQFSNSRSEMNVSTLELGDSALYLCASSLAPAGGLETQYFGPGTRLLVL.

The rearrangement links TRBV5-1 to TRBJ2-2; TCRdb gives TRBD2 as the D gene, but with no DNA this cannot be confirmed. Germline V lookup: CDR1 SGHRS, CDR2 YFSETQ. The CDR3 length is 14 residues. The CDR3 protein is CASSFEGPTGELFF.

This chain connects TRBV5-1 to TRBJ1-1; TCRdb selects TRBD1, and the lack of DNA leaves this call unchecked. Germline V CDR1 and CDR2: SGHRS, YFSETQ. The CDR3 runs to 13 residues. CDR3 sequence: CASGLGQGQQAFF.

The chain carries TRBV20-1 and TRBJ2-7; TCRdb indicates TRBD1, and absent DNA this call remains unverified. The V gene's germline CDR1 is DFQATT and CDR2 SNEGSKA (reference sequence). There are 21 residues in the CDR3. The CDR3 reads CRRIRGPGGELNALAAYEQYF.

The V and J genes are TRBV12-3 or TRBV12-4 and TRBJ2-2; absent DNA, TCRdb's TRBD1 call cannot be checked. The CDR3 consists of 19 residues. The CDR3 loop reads CASTTKNPGGPTNTGELFF.

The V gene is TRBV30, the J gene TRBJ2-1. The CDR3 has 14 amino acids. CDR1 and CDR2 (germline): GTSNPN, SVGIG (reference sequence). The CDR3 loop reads CAWSSTSSYNEQFF.

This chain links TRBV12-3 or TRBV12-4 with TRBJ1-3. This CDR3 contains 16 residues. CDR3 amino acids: CASIEGTEGSGNTIYF.

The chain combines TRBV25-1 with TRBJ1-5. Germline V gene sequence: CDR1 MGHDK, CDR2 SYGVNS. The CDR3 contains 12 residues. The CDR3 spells CASRRPLGPQHF.

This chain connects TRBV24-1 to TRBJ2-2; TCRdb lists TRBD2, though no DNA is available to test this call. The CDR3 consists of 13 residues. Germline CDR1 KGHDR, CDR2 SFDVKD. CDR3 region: CATSDPSTGELFF.

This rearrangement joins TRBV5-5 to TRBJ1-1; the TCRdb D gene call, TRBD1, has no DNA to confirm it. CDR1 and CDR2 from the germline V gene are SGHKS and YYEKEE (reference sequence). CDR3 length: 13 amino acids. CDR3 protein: CASSLAAGKVAFF. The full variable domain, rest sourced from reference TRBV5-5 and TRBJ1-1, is DAGVTQSPTHLIKTRGQQVTLRCSPISGHKSVSWYQQVLGQGPQFIFQYYEKEERGRGNFPDRFSARQFPNYSSELNVNALLLGDSALYLCASSLAAGKVAFFGQGTRLTVV.

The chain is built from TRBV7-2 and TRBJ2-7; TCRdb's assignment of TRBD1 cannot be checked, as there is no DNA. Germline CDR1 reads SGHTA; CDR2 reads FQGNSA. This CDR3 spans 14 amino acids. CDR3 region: CASSFGTAIYEQYF.

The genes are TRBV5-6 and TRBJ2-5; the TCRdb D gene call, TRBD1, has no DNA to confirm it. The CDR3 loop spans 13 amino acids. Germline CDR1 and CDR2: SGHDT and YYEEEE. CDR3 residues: CASSSTAQETQYF.

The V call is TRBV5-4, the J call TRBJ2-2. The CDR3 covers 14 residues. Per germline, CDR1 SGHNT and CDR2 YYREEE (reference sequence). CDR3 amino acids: CASSLAGGKGELFF.

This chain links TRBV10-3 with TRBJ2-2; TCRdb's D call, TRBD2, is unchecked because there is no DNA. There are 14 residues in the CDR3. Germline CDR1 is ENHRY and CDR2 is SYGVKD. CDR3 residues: CAIGERERTGELFF.

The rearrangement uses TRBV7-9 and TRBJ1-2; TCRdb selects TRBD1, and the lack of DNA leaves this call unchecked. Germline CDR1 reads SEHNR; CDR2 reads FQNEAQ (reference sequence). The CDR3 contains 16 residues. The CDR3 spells CASSGGQGLSFGGYTF. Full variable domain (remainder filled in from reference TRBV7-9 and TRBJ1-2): DTGVSQNPRHKITKRGQNVTFRCDPISEHNRLYWYRQTLGQGPEFLTYFQNEAQLEKSRLLSDRFSAERPKGSFSTLEIQRTEQGDSAMYLCASSGGQGLSFGGYTFGSGTRLTVV.

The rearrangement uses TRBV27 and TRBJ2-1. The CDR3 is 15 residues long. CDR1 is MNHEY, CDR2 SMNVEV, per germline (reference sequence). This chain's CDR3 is CASSQAGDAYNEQFF.

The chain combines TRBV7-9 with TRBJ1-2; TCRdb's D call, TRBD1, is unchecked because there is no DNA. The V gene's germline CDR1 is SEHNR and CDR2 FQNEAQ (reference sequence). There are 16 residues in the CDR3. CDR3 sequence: CASSLELGQGSYGYTF.

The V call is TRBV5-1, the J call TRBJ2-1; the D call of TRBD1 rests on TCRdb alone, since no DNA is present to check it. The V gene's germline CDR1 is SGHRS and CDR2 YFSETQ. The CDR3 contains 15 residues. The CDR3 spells CASSYNGQVRNEQFF.

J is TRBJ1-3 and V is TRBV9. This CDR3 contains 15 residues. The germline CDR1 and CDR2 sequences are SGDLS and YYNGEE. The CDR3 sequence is CASSVDDFSGNTIYF.

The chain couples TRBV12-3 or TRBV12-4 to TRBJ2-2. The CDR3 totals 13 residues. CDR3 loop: CASTNFETGELFF.

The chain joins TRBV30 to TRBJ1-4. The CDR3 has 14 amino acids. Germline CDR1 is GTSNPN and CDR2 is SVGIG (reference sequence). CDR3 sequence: CAWSSDATNEKLFF.